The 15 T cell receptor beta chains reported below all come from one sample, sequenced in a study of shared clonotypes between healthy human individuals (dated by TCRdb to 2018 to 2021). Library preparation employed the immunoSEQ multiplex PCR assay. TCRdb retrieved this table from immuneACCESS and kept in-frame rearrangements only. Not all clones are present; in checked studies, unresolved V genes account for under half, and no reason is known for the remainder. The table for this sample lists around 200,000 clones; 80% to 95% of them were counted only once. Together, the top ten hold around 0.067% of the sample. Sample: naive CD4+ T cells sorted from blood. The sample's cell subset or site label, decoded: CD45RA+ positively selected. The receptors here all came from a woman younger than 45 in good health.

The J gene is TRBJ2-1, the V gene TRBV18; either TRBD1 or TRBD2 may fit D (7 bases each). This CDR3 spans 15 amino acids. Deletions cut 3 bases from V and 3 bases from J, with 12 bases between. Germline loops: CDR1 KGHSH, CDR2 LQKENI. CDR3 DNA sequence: TGTGCCAGCTCACCGTCAGGGGGGGACTACAATGAGCAGTTCTTC. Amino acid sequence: CASSPSGGDYNEQFF.

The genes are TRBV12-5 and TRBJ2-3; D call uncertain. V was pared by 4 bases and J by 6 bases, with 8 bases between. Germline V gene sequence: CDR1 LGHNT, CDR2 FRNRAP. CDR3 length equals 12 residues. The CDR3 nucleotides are TGTGCTAGTGGTTCACGGTTGGATACGCAGTATTTT. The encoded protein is CASGSRLDTQYF.

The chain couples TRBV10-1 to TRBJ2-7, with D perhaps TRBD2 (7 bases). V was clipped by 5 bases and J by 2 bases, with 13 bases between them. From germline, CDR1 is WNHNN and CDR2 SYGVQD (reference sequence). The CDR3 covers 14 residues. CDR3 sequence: CASSREGETYEQYF. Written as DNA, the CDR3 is TGCGCCAGCAGTAGGGAGGGGGAAACCTACGAGCAGTACTTC.

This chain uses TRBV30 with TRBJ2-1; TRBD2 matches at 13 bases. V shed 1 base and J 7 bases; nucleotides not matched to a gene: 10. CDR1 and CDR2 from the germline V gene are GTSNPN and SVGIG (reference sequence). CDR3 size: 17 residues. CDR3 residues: CAWSASRLAGGWNEQFF. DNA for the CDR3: TGTGCCTGGAGTGCGTCCAGACTAGCGGGAGGATGGAATGAGCAGTTCTTC.

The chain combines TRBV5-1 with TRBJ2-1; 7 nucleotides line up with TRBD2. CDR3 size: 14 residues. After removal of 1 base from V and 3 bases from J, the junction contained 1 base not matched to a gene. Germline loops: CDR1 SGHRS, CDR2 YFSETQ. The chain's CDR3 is CASSLQRDYNEQFF. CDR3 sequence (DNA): TGCGCCAGCAGCTTGCAGCGGGACTACAATGAGCAGTTCTTC.

The CDR3 sequence: CASSFGVNEQYF. The CDR3 DNA follows: TGTGCCAGCAGCTTTGGGGTCAACGAGCAGTACTTC. The chain carries TRBV5-8 and TRBJ2-7; D is ambiguous. CDR1 and CDR2 (germline): SGHTS, YDEGEE. The V end lost 2 bases, the J end lost 5 bases, and 8 bases lay between the germline ends. This CDR3 comprises 12 residues.

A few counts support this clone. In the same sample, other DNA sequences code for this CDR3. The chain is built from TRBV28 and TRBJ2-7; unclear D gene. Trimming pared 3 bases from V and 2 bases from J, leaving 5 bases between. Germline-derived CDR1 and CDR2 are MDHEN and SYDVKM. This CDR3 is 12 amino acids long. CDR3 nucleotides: TGTGCCAGCAGTTTGACGACCTACGAGCAGTACTTC. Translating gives CASSLTTYEQYF.

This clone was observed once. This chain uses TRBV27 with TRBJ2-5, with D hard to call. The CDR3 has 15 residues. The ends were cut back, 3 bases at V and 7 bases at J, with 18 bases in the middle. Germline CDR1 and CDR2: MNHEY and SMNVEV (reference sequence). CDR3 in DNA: TGTGCCAGCAGTTTGGGGATCGCCAAAATCGGGACCCAGTACTTC. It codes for CASSLGIAKIGTQYF.

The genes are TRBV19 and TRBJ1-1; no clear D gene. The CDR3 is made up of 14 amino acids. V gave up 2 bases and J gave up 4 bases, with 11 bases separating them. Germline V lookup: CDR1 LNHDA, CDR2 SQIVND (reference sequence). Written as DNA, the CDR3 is TGTGCCAGTAGTATAAAGGGATTCGGCACTGAAGCTTTCTTT. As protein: CASSIKGFGTEAFF.

The CDR3 reads CSVVNEFRMVGQFF. DNA for the CDR3: TGCAGCGTTGTGAACGAGTTCCGGATGGTGGGGCAGTTCTTC. The V call is TRBV29-1, the J call TRBJ2-1; D call uncertain. Germline V gene sequence: CDR1 SQVTM, CDR2 ANQGSEA. The CDR3 extends over 14 amino acids. Trimming took 4 bases from V and 12 from J, leaving 22 bases between them.

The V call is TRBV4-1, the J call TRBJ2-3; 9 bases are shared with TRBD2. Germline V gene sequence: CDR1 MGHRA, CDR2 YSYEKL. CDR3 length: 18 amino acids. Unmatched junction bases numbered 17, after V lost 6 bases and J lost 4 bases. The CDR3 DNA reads TGCGCCAGCAGTGAAGCGGGAGGCCCTAAAATATCAGCAGATACGCAGTATTTT. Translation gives CASSEAGGPKISADTQYF.

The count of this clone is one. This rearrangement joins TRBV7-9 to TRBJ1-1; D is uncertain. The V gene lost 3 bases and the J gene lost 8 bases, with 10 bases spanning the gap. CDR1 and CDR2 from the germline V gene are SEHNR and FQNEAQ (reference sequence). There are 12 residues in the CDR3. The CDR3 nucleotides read TGTGCCAGCAGCTTGGCGTTTACCGAAGCTTTCTTT. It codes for CASSLAFTEAFF.

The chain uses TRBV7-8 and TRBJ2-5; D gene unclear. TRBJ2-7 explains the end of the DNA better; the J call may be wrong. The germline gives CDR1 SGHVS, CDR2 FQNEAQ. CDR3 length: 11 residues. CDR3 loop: CASSILYEQYF. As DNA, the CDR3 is TGTGCCAGCAGCATACTCTACGAGCAGTACTTC.

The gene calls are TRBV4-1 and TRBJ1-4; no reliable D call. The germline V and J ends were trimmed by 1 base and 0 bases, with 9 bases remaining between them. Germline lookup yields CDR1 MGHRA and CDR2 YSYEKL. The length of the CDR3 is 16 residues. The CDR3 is CASSQAAGSTNEKLFF. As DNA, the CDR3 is TGCGCCAGCAGCCAAGCGGCGGGTTCAACTAATGAAAAACTGTTTTTT.

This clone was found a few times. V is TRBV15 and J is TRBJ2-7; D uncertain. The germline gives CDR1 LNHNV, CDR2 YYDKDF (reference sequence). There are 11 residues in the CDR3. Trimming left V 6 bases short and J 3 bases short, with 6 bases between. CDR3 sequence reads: CATSRNYEQYF. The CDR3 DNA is TGTGCCACCAGTCGGAACTACGAGCAGTACTTC. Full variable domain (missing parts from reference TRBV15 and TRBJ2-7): DAMVIQNPRYQVTQFGKPVTLSCSQTLNHNVMYWYQQKSSQAPKLLFHYYDKDFNNEADTPDNFQSRRPNTSFCFLDIRSPGLGDTAMYLCATSRNYEQYFGPGTRLTVT.